This paragraph reports one T cell receptor beta chain. Its antigen is still unknown. The data were produced by immunoSEQ multiplex PCR, yet TCRdb's version contains in-frame clones alone and is incomplete. In the table there are roughly 84,000 clones, about 88% of which are singletons. This sample is drawn from a study of T cells in localized non-small cell lung cancer. The study's findings and limits: Appearance in adjacent lung was seen for a median 57 of the top 100 tumor clones.

The receptor comes from a woman aged 35-70 years with stage I squamous cell lung carcinoma. Source: peripheral blood, taken before any cancer treatment.

CDR3: CASSMDRGNTQYF. The CDR3, as DNA: TGTGCCAGTAGTATGGACAGGGGTAATACGCAGTATTTT. This chain links TRBV19 with TRBJ2-3; 9 bases map to TRBD1. Per germline, CDR1 LNHDA and CDR2 SQIVND (reference sequence). The CDR3 loop spans 13 amino acids. V shed 3 bases and J 7 bases; nucleotides not matched to a gene: 2.